This TCR beta chain comes out of a study of CD8 T cells in cerebrospinal fluid in Alzheimer's disease. This CDR3 has 13 residues. Germline V gene data show CDR1 as LNHDA and CDR2 as SQIVND (reference sequence). TCRdb re-called the 10x single-cell sequencing reads; every CDR3 protein appears as one record, without DNA. This sample's table reports some 1,200 distinct CDR3 sequences. This chain links TRBV19 with TRBJ1-2. The sequenced sample was cerebrospinal fluid. The receptor comes from a human donor with Parkinson's disease. This chain's CDR3 is CASLGGSNYGYTF.